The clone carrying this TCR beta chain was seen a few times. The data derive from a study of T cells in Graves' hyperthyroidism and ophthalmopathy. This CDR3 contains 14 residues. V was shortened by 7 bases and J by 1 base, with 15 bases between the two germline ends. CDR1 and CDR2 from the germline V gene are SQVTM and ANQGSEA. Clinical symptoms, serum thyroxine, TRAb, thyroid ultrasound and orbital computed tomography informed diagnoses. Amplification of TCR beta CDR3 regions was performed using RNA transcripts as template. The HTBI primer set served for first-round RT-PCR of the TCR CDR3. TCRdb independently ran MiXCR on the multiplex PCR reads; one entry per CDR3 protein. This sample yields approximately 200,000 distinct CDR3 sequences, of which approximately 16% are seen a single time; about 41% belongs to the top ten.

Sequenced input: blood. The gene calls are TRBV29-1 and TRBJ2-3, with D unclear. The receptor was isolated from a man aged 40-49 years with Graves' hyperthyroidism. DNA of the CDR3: TGCAGCGGAGCCCTTTTTAAGGGCACAGATACGCAGTATTTT. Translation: CSGALFKGTDTQYF.